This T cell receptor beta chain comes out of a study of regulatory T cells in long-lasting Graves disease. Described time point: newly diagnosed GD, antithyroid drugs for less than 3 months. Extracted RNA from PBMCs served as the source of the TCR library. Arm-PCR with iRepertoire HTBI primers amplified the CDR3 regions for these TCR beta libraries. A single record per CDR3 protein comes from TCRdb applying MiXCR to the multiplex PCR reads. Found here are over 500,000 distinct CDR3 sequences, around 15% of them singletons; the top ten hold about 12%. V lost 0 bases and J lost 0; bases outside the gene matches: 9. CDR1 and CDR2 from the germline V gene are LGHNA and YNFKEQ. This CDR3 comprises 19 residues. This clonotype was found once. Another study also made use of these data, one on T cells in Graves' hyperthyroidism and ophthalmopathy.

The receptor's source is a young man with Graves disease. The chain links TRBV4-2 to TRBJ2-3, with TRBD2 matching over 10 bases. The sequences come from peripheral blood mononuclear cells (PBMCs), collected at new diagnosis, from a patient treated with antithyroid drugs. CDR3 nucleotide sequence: TGTGCCAGCAGCCAAGATTGGCTAGCGGGAGAGCGTAGCACAGATACGCAGTATTTT. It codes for CASSQDWLAGERSTDTQYF.